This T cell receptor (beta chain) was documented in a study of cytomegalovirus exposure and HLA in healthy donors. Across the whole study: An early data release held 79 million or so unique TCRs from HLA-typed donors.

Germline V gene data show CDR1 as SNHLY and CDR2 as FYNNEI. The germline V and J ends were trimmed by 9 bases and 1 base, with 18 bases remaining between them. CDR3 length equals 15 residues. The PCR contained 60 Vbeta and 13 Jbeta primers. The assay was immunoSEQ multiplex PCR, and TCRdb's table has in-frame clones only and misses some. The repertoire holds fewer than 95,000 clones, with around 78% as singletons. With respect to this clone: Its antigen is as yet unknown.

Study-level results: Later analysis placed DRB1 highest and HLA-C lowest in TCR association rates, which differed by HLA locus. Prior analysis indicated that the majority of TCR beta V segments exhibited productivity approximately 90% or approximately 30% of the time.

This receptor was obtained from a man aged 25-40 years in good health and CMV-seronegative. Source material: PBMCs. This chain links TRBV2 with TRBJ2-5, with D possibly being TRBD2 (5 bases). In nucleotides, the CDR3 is TGTGCCAGTATAAAAGAGAGGGTACCCCAAGAGACCCAGTACTTC. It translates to CASIKERVPQETQYF.